The clone carrying this T cell receptor (beta chain) was seen only once. The CDR3 is made up of 14 amino acids. CDR1 and CDR2 from the germline V gene are SNHLY and FYNNEI. The germline V and J ends were trimmed by 5 bases and 7 bases, with 17 bases remaining between them. The RNA input was roughly 0.45 to 1 ug, and it was reverse transcribed with random hexamers. Each CDR3 protein gets one entry after TCRdb re-called the immunoSEQ multiplex PCR reads with MiXCR. The sample has about 150,000 distinct CDR3 sequences, around 95% seen once. This sample was taken from a study of CD8 T cells in Susac syndrome.

Sequencing was carried out using CD4+ T cells from PBMCs. V is TRBV2 and J is TRBJ2-5; D is perhaps TRBD1 (6 bases). The TCR sequence derives from a human donor with Susac syndrome. The CDR3 sequence: CASSRLDRTATQYF. In DNA form, the CDR3 reads TGTGCCAGCAGTAGACTTGACAGGACAGCGACCCAGTACTTC.